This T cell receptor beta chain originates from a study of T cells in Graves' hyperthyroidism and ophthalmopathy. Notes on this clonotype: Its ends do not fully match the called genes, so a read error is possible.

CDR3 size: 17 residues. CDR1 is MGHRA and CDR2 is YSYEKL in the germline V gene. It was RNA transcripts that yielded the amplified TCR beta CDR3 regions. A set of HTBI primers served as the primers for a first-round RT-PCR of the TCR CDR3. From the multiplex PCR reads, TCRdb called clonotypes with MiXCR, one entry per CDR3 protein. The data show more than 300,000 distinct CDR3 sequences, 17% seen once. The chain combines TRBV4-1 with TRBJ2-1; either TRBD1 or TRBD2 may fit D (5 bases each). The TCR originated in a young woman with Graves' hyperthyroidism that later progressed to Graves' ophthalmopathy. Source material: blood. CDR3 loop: CASRQVARGRLYNEQFF. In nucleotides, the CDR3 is TGCGCCAGCCGCCAAGTGGCTCGGGGACGCCTATACAATGAGCAGTTCTTC.